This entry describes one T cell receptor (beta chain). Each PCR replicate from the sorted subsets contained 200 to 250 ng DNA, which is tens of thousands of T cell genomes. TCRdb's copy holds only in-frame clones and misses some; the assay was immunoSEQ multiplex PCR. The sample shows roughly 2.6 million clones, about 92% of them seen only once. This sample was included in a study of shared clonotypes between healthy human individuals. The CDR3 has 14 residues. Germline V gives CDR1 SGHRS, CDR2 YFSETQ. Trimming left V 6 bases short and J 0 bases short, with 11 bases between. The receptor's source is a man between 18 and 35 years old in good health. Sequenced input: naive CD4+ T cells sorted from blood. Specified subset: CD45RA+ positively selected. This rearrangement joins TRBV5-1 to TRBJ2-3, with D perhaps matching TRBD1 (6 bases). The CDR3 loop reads CASIAGTSTDTQYF. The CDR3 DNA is TGCGCCAGCATAGCCGGGACAAGCACAGATACGCAGTATTTT. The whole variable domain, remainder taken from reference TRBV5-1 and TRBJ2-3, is KAGVTQTPRYLIKTRGQQVTLSCSPISGHRSVSWYQQTPGQGLQFLFEYFSETQRNKGNFPGRFSGRQFSNSRSEMNVSTLELGDSALYLCASIAGTSTDTQYFGPGTRLTVL.